This TCR beta chain was observed in a study of CD8 T cells in ankylosing spondylitis. Study observations and caveats: Disease-linked clones were found to be CD8+ and relatively rare in peripheral blood.

The CDR3 spans 11 residues. CDR1 SQVTM and CDR2 ANQGSEA come from the germline V gene. The ends were cut back, 6 bases at V and 2 bases at J, with 8 bases in the middle. Note on this clonotype: Its matching antigen is unknown.

Via MiXCR, TCRdb re-called the 5' RACE reads, giving one row per CDR3 protein. The sample includes about 160,000 distinct CDR3 sequences, approximately 16% seen only once; the top ten take roughly 7.7%. Sequenced material: blood, either unsorted or a sorted T cell fraction (not recorded which). The V call is TRBV29-1, the J call TRBJ2-7; TRBD1 might be the D (6 bases). The clonotype comes from a male donor with ankylosing spondylitis or in good health (not recorded which). CDR3 region: CSVGTPYEQYF. The CDR3 bases are TGCAGCGTGGGGACACCCTACGAGCAGTACTTC.